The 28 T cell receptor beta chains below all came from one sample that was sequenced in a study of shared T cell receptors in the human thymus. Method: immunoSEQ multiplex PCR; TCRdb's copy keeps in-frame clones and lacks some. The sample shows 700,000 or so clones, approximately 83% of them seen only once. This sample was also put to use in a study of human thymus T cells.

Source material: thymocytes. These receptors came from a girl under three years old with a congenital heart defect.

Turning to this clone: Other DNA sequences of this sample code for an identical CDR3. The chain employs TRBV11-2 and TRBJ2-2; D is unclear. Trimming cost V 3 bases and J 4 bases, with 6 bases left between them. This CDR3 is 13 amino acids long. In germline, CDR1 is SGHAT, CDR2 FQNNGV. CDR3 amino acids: CASSFRGTGELFF. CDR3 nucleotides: TGTGCCAGCAGCTTCAGAGGCACCGGGGAGCTGTTTTTT.

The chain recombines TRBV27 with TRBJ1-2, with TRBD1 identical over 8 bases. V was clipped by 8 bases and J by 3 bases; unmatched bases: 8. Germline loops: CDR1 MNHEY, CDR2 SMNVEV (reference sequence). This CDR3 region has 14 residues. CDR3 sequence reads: CASHRTGRHYGYTF. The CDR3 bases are TGTGCCAGCCATCGGACAGGGCGTCACTATGGCTACACCTTC.

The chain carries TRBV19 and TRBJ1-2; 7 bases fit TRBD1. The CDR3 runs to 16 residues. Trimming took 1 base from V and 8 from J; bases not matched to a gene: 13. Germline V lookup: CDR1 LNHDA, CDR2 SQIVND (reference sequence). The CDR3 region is CASSIVARDSLQGYTF. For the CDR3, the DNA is TGTGCCAGTAGTATAGTCGCCCGGGACAGTCTTCAGGGCTACACCTTC. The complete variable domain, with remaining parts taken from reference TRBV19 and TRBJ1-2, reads DGGITQSPKYLFRKEGQNVTLSCEQNLNHDAMYWYRQDPGQGLRLIYYSQIVNDFQKGDIAEGYSVSREKKESFPLTVTSAQKNPTAFYLCASSIVARDSLQGYTFGSGTRLTVV.

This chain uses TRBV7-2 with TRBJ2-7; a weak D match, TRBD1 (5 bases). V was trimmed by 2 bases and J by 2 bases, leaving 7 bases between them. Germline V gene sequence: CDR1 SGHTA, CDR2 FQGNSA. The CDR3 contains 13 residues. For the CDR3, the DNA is TGTGCCAGCAGCTTACACAGGACCTACGAGCAGTACTTC. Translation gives CASSLHRTYEQYF.

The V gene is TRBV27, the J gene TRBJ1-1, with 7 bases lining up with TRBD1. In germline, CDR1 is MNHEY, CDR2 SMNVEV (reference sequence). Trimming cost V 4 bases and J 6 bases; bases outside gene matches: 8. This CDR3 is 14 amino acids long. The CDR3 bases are TGTGCCAGCAGTTCAAGACAGGGTTCTGCTGAAGCTTTCTTT. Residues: CASSSRQGSAEAFF.

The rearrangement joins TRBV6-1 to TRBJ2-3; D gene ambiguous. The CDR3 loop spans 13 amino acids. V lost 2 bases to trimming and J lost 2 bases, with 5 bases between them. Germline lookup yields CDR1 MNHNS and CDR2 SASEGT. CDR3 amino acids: CASSEYFTDTQYF. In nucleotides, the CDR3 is TGTGCCAGCAGTGAATACTTCACAGATACGCAGTATTTT.

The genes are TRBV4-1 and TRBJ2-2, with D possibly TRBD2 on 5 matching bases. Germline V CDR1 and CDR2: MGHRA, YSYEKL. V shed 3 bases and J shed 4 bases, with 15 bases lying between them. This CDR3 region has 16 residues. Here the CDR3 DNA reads TGCGCCAGCAGCCAGACCGAACCACTAGTCACCGGGGAGCTGTTTTTT. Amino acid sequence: CASSQTEPLVTGELFF.

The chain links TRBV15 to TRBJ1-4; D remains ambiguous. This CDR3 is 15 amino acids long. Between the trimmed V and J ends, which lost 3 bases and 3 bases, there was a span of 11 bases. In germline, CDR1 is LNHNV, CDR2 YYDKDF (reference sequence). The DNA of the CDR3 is TGTGCCACCAGCAGGGACCACGGGGCTAATGAAAAACTGTTTTTT. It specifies CATSRDHGANEKLFF. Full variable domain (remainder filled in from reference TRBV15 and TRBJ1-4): DAMVIQNPRYQVTQFGKPVTLSCSQTLNHNVMYWYQQKSSQAPKLLFHYYDKDFNNEADTPDNFQSRRPNTSFCFLDIRSPGLGDTAMYLCATSRDHGANEKLFFGSGTQLSVL.

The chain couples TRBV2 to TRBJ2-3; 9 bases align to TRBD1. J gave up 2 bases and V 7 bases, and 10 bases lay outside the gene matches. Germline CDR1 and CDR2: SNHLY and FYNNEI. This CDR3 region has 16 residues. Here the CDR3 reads CASTNHRGQATDTQYF. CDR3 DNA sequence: TGTGCCAGCACCAACCACAGGGGGCAAGCCACAGATACGCAGTATTTT.

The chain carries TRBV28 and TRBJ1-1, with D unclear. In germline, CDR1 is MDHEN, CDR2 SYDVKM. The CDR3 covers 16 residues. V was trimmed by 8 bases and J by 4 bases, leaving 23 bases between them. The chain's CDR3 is CASGLPFYLMSTEAFF. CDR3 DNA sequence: TGTGCCAGCGGACTACCATTTTACCTTATGTCCACTGAAGCTTTCTTT. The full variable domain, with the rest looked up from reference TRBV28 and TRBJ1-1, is DVKVTQSSRYLVKRTGEKVFLECVQDMDHENMFWYRQDPGLGLRLIYFSYDVKMKEKGDIPEGYSVSREKKERFSLILESASTNQTSMYLCASGLPFYLMSTEAFFGQGTRLTVV.

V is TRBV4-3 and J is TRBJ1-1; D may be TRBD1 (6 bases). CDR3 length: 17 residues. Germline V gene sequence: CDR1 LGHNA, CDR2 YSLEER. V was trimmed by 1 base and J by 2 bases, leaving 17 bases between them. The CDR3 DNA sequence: TGCGCCAGCAGCCAAGTCGTTAGGGACAAGACCAACACTGAAGCTTTCTTT. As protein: CASSQVVRDKTNTEAFF.

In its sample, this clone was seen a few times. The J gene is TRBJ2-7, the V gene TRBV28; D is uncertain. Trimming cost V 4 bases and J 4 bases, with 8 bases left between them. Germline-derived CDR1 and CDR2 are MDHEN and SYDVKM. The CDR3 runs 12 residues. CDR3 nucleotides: TGTGCCAGCAGTTCGTCTACTTACGAGCAGTACTTC. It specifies CASSSSTYEQYF.

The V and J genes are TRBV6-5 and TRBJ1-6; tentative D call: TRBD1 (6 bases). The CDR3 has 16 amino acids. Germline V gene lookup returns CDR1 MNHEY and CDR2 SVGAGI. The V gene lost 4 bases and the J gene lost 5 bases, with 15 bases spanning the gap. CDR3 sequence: CASSSIRDNDNSPLHF. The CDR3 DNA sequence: TGTGCCAGCAGTTCTATCCGGGACAACGATAATTCACCCCTCCACTTT.

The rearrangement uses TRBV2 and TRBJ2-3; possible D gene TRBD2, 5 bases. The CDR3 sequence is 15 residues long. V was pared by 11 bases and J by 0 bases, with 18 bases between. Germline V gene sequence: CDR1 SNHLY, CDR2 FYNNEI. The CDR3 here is CAHEGRGVSTDTQYF. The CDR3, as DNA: TGTGCCCACGAAGGCCGGGGAGTAAGCACAGATACGCAGTATTTT.

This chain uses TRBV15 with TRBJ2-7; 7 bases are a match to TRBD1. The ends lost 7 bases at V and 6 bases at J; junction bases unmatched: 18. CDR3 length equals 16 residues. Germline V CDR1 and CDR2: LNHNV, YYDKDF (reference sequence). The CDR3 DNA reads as TGTGCCACCACCCCCAATTTGCCCCCGACAGGGTCCGAGCAGTACTTC. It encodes CATTPNLPPTGSEQYF.

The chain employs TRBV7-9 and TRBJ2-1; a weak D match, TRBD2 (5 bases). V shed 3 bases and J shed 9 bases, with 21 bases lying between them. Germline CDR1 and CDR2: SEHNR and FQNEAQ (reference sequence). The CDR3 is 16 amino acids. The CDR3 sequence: CASSFTEAVGPGEQFF. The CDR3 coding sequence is TGTGCCAGCAGCTTTACGGAGGCGGTCGGTCCCGGTGAGCAGTTCTTC.

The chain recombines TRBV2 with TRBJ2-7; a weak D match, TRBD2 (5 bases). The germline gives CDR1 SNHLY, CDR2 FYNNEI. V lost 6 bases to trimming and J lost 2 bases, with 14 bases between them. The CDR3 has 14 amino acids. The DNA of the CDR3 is TGTGCCAGCAGAGAAAAGACTACTACCTACGAGCAGTACTTC. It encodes CASREKTTTYEQYF.

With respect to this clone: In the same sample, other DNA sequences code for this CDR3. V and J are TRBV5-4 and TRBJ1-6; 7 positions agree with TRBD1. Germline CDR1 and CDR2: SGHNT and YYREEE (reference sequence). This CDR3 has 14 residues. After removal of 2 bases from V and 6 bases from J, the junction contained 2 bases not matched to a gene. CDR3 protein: CASSLQGLNSPLHF. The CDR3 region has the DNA TGTGCCAGCAGCTTACAGGGGCTTAATTCACCCCTCCACTTT.

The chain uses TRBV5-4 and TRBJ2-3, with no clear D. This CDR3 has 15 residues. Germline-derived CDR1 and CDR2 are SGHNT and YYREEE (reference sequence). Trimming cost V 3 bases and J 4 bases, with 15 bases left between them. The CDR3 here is CASSSRTLSPDTQYF. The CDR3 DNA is TGTGCCAGCAGCTCCCGTACCTTGAGCCCAGATACGCAGTATTTT.

The CDR3 loop is CASSKSRTGLEYGYTF. CDR3 nucleotide sequence: TGTGCCAGCTCAAAATCCCGGACAGGTTTGGAGTATGGCTACACCTTC. The chain joins TRBV18 to TRBJ1-2; 7 nucleotides match TRBD1. The CDR3 runs to 16 residues. Germline V CDR1 and CDR2: KGHSH, LQKENI. J lost 5 bases, V lost 5 bases, and 14 bases had no gene match.

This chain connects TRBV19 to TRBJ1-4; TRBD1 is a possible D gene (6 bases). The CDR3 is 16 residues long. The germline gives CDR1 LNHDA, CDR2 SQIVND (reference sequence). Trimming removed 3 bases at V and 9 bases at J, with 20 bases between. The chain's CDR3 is CASSIPRGADEKKLFF. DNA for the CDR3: TGTGCCAGTAGTATCCCCCGGGGGGCAGACGAGAAAAAACTGTTTTTT.

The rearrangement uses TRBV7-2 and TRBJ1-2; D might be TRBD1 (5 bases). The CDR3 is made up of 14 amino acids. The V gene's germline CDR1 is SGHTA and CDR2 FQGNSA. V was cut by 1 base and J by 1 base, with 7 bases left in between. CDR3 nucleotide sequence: TGTGCCAGCAGCTTAGGGACACATAACTATGGCTACACCTTC. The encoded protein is CASSLGTHNYGYTF.

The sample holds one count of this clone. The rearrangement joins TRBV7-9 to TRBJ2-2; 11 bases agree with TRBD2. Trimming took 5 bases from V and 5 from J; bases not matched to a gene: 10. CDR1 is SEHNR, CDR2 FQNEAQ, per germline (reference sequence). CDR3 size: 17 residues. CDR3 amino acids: CASSLTGTSGPTGELFF. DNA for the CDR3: TGTGCCAGCAGCCTAACCGGGACTAGCGGTCCTACCGGGGAGCTGTTTTTT.

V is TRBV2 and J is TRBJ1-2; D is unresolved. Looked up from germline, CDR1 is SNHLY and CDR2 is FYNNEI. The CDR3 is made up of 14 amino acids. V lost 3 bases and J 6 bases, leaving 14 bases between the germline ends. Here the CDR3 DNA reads TGTGCCAGCAGTGATTCTGGGCTCTTACATGGCTACACCTTC. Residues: CASSDSGLLHGYTF.

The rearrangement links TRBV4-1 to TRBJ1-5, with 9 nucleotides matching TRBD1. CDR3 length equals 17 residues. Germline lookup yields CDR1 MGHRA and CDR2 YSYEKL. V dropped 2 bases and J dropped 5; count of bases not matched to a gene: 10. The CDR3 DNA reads TGCGCCAGCAGCCAAAGTCCCGCCGGGACAGGGCATCAGCCCCAGCATTTT. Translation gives CASSQSPAGTGHQPQHF.

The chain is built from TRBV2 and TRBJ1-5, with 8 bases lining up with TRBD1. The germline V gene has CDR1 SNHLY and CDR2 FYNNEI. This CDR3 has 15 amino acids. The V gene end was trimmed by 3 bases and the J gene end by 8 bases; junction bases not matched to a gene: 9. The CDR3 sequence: CASSDPGGTGKPQHF. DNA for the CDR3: TGTGCCAGCAGTGACCCAGGGGGCACTGGTAAGCCCCAGCATTTT.

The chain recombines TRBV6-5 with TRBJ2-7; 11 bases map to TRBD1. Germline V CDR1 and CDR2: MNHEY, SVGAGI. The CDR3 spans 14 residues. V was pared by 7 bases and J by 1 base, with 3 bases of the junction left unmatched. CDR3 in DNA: TGTGCCAGCATCGGGACAGGGGGGTCCTACGAGCAGTACTTC. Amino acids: CASIGTGGSYEQYF.

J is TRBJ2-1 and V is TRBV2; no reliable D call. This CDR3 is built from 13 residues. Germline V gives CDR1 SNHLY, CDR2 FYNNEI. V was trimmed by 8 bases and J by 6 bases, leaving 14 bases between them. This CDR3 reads CASRHPPSNEQFF. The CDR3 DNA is TGTGCCAGCCGACACCCCCCGTCCAATGAGCAGTTCTTC.